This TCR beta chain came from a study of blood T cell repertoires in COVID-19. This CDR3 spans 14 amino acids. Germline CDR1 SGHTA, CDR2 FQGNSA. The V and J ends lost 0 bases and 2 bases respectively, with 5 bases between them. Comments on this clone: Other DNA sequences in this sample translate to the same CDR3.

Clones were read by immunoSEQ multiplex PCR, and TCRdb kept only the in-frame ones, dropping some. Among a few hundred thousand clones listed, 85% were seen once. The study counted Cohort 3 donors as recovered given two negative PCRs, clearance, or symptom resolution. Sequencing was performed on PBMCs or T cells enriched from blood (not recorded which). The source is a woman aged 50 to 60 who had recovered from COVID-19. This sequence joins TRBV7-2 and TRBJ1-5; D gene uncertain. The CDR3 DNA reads TGTGCCAGCAGCTTAGCCGGGGGCAATCAGCCCCAGCATTTT. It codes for CASSLAGGNQPQHF.